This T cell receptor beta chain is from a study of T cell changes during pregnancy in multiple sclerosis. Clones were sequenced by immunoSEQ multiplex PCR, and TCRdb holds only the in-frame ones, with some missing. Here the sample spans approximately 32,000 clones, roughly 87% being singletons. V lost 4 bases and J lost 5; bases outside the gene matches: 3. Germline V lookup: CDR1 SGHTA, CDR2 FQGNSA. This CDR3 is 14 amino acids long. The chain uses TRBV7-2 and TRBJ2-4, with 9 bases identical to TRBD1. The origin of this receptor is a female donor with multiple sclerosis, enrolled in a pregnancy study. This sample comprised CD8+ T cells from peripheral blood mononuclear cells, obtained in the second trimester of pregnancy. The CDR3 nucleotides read TGTGCCAGCAGCTCGTGGGACAGGGAAAACATTCAGTACTTC. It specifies CASSSWDRENIQYF.